These T cell receptor beta chains were read from a single sample in a study of blood T cell repertoires in COVID-19. The protocol was immunoSEQ multiplex PCR, while the TCRdb copy is restricted to in-frame clones and leaves out a portion. This table holds roughly 150,000 clones, approximately 81% found once. What was sequenced was peripheral blood. Receptor source: a woman aged 45-59 years with COVID-19, enrolled during active disease. Both conserved end residues are part of each CDR3.

TRBV5-1,CASSLSGQGFNEQFF
TRBV5-8,CASSLGQGMETQYF
TRBV15,CATSGPGQGFYGYTF
TRBV6-2/TRBV6-3,CASSSHWTGQGYNEQFF
TRBV7-2,CASSLVAGSDYEQYF
TRBV7-2,CASSLAALWQGNQPQHF
TRBV27,CASNSANTGELFF
TRBV13,CASSSTRQGPKNIQYF
TRBV10-3,CAINSPNYGYTF
TRBV6-2/TRBV6-3,CASSLIAGDSYNEQFF
TRBV5-1,CASGGSPNEKLFF
TRBV10-2,CASRKDSAVEAFF
TRBV7-9,CASSSLSGGGYEQYF
TRBV7-2,CASSGAAQETQYF
TRBV6-2/TRBV6-3,CASSGGGLAGRYEQYF
TRBV2,CASSQQGASTGELFF
TRBV5-1,CASSLWASGTDTQYF
TRBV7-2,CASSLALEVRRDEQYF
TRBV2,CASRAPDRGTEAFF
TRBV9,CASSAGGAVTTDTQYF
TRBV6-5,CASRKAGNKDIQYF
TRBV6-5,CASISGDRGTEAFF
TRBV7-9,CASSSGTGGAGSNQPQHF
TRBV2,CASSDSVRSYGYTF
TRBV11-1,CASSSGLAGETQYF
TRBV15,CATSGVFLGAAYEQYF
TRBV19,CASSIVLAGNNEQFF
TRBV4-3,CASSQGRGTVNEQFF
TRBV12-5,CASGEGANTGELFF
TRBV5-1,CASSLGEQGIEQFF
TRBV3-1/TRBV3-2,CASSQDIDEQFF
TRBV7-2,CASSPTGPNYGYTF
TRBV7-3,CASSFGGVQGTQYF
TRBV11-1,CASSSSGSGAQYF
TRBV9,CASSTWGQGGTGELFF
TRBV16,CASSHNPGDNTEAFF
TRBV7-9,CASSSPWEIDEQYF
TRBV6-5,CASSPGTGNNEQFF
TRBV2,CASHPFSGGYNEQFF
TRBV14,CASSTRDRVDTQYF
TRBV29-1,CSVRTGGNTGELFF
TRBV6-4,CASSAETKQGTLEAFF
TRBV6-6,CASSYSEKNTEAFF
TRBV7-2,CASSLGQVGSYEQYF
TRBV27,CASAYTGNYGYTF
TRBV28,CASSGDRGGGPIYGYTF
TRBV12-3/TRBV12-4,CASSLSADTQYF
TRBV11-2,CASSLEGLANTGELFF
TRBV7-2,CASRDGTGYSPLHF
TRBV3-1/TRBV3-2,CASSPWTSGGSTDTQYF
TRBV30,CAWNAGSSYEKLFF
TRBV30,CAWSDAGDYNSPLHF
TRBV10-3,CAISDYLGAMGSGANVLTF